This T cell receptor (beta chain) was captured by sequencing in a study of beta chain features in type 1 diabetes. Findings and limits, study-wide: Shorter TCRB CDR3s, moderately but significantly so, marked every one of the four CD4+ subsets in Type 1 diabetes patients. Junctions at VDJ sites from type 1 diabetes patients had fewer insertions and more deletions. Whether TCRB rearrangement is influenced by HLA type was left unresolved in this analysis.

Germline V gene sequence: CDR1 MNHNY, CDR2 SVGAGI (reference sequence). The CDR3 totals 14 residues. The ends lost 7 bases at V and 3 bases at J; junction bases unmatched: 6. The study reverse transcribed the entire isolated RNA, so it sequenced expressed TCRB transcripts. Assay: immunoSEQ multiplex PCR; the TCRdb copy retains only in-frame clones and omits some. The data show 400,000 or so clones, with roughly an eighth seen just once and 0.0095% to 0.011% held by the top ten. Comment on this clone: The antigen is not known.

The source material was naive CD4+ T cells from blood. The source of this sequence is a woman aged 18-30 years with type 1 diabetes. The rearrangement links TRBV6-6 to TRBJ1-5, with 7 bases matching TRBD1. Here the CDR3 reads CASNPQGNNQPQHF. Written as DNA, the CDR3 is TGTGCCAGCAACCCACAGGGGAACAATCAGCCCCAGCATTTT.